The entry below describes one T cell receptor (beta chain). Its specificity is unknown. The entry originates in a study of T-cell memory formation after mild COVID-19. Looking at the study overall: TCR clusters largely stayed donor specific.

5'RACE with constant-segment primers built TCRalpha and TCRbeta cDNA libraries with UMIs. TCRdb reprocessed the 5' RACE reads with MiXCR, giving one entry per CDR3 protein. The sample yields around 340,000 distinct CDR3 sequences, approximately 13% seen once. The germline V and J ends were trimmed by 3 bases and 14 bases, with 19 bases remaining between them. The germline gives CDR1 MNHEY, CDR2 SVGEGT. The CDR3 is 13 residues long. Whole-study results and caveats: The finding that pre-infection memory included some responding clones suggested that cross-reactive memory joined. Clones contracting over day 15 to 85 were CD4/CD8 balanced, with later expanders leaning CD4+.

The chain employs TRBV6-2 or TRBV6-3 and TRBJ1-2; D possibly corresponds to TRBD1 (6 bases). This sequence originates from a man between 18 and 35 years old who had mild COVID-19 (a few samples of this study predate the infection). Cell type and time point are not known. Source material: PBMCs or a T cell subset sorted from them (not recorded which). The DNA for the CDR3 is TGTGCCAGCAGTTATCCTACCCAGGGGTCCGGAACCTTC. Residues: CASSYPTQGSGTF.